The sequence of this T cell receptor beta chain was determined in a study of T-cell memory formation after mild COVID-19. As for this clonotype: What it binds is unknown.

TCRdb ran MiXCR on the 5' RACE reads and lists one entry per CDR3 protein. This table holds about 140,000 distinct CDR3 sequences, about 15% found once. Study-level points and caveats: Clones contracting across day 15 to 85 had a balanced CD4/CD8 profile; later expanding clones leaned CD4+.

The CDR3 totals 16 residues. V dropped 8 bases and J dropped 8; count of bases not matched to a gene: 18. CDR1 and CDR2 (germline): SGHTA, FQGNSA. The sample taken for sequencing was PBMCs or a T cell subset sorted from them (not recorded which). The chain recombines TRBV7-2 with TRBJ2-1; TRBD2 aligns across 7 bases. The source of this sequence is an adult woman who had mild COVID-19 (a few samples of this study predate the infection). Cell type and time point are not known. CDR3: CASGKALGGSNDEQFF. Written as DNA, the CDR3 is TGTGCCAGCGGCAAGGCCCTCGGCGGGAGTAACGATGAGCAGTTCTTC.